The TCR beta chain described here comes from a study of T cell responses to AZD1222 COVID-19 vaccine. Study information: Recipients boosted at about 4 weeks or about 12 weeks are pooled. Overall study results and limits: Regions 160-218 and 743-854 dominated among vaccine-associated CD4 TCRs spanning spike. Targeting of unmutated variant regions was reportedly seen in nearly half of spike-specific TCRs. Donor demographics were predominantly white British with a female majority; clonal diversity may be underestimated.

Profiled with immunoSEQ multiplex PCR; TCRdb holds only in-frame clones, not every one. This sample carries about 140,000 clones, over 75% of them seen once, and the ten largest clones take 7.5% to 8.5%. This CDR3 spans 16 amino acids. V was pared by 0 bases and J by 8 bases, with 19 bases between. Germline V gene sequence: CDR1 LGHNA, CDR2 YNFKEQ. Concerning this clone itself: Antigen: not known.

This chain joins TRBV4-2 and TRBJ1-2, with D maybe TRBD1 (6 bases). The specimen was peripheral blood, collected on day 0 of AZD1222 vaccination. The receptor was derived from an adult in good health. CDR3 coding DNA: TGTGCCAGCAGCCAAGATGGAATTAAGGACAGTAAGGGCTACACCTTC. It translates to CASSQDGIKDSKGYTF.